Sequencing of this TCR beta chain was carried out in a study of cytomegalovirus exposure and HLA in healthy donors. Researchers ran the PCR with 60 Vbeta and 13 Jbeta primers. Repertoires were generated with immunoSEQ multiplex PCR, while TCRdb's copy carries only in-frame clones and drops some. The listing contains about 120,000 clones. In the case of this clone: Additional DNA sequences in this sample encode the identical CDR3.

CDR1 and CDR2 from the germline V gene are LNHDA and SQIVND (reference sequence). The CDR3 has 15 residues. J lost 1 base, V lost 4 bases, and 1 base had no gene match. The chain uses TRBV19 and TRBJ2-1; TRBD2 matches 10 bases. The source material was PBMCs. The receptor was derived from a woman aged 40 to 55 in good health and CMV-seropositive. CDR3 nucleotide sequence: TGTGCCAGTAGTACGACTAGCGGGTCCTACAATGAGCAGTTCTTC. Protein: CASSTTSGSYNEQFF.